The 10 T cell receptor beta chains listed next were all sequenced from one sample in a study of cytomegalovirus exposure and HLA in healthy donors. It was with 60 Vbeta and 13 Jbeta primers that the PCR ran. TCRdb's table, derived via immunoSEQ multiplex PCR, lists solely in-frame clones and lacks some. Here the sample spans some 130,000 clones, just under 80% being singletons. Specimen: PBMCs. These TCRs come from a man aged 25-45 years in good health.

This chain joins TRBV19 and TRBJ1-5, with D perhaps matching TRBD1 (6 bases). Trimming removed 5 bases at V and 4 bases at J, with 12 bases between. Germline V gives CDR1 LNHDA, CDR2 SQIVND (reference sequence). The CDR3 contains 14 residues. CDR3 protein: CASSLLTGNQPQHF. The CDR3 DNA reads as TGTGCCAGTAGTCTCTTGACAGGTAATCAGCCCCAGCATTTT.

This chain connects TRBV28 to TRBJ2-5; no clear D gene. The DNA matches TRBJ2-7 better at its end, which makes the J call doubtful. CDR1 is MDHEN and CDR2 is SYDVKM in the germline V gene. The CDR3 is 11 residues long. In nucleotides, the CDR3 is TGTGCCAGCGGTAGAGGATACGAGCAGTACTTC. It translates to CASGRGYEQYF.

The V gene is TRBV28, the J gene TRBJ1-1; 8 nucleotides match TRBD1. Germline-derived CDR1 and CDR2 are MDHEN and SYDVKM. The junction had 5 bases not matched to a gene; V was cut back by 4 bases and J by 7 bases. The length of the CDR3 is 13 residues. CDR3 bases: TGTGCCAGCAGTTCGGGACAGGCTTATGAAGCTTTCTTT. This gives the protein CASSSGQAYEAFF.

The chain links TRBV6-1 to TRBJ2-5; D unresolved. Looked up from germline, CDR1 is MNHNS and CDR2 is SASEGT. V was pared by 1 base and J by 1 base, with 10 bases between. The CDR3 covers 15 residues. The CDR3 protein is CASSEVGRFQETQYF. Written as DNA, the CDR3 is TGTGCCAGCAGTGAAGTGGGCAGGTTCCAAGAGACCCAGTACTTC.

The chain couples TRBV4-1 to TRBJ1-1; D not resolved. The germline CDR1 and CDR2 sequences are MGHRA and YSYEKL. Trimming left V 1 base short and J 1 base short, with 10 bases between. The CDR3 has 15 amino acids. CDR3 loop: CASSQVPGGNTEAFF. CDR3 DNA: TGCGCCAGCAGCCAAGTACCCGGAGGGAACACTGAAGCTTTCTTT.

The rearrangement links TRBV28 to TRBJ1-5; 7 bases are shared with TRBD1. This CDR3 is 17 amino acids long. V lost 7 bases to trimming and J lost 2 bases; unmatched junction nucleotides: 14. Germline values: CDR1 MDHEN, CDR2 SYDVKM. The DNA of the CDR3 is TGTGCCAGCACCACATCATATCAGGGGGGAGGCAATCAGCCCCAGCATTTT. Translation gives CASTTSYQGGGNQPQHF.

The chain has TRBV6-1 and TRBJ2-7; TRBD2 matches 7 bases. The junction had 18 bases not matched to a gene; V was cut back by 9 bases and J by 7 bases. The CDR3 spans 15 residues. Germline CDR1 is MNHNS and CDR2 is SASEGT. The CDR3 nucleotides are TGTGCCAGTAGGAGGAGAGTAGCGGGCGGGGAGGAGCAGTACTTC. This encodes CASRRRVAGGEEQYF.

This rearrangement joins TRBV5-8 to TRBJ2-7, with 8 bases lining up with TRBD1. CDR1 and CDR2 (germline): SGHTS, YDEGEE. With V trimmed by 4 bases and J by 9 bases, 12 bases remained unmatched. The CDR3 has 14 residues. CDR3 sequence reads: CASSPDRAGVWQYF. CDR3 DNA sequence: TGTGCCAGCAGCCCGGACAGGGCCGGGGTTTGGCAGTACTTC. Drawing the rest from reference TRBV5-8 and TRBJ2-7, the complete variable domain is EAGVTQSPTHLIKTRGQQATLRCSPISGHTSVYWYQQALGLGLQFLLWYDEGEERNRGNFPPRFSGRQFPNYSSELNVNALELEDSALYLCASSPDRAGVWQYFGPGTRLTVT.

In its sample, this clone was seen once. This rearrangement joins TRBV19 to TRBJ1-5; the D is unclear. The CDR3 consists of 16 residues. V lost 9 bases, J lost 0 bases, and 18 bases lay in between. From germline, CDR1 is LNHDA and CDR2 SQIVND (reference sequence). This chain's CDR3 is CASTTTGVDSNQPQHF. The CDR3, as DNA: TGTGCCAGCACAACTACCGGAGTGGATAGCAATCAGCCCCAGCATTTT.

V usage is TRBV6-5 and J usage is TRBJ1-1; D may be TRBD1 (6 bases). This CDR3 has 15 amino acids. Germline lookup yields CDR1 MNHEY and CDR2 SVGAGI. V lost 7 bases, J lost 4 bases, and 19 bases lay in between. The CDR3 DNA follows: TGTGCCAGCATTGGCCCCCGGGGGGGCAGCACTGAAGCTTTCTTT. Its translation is CASIGPRGGSTEAFF.